Shown below are 9 T cell receptor beta chains from a single sample sequenced in a study of CD8 T cells in ankylosing spondylitis. One entry per CDR3 protein results from TCRdb running MiXCR on the 5' RACE reads. This table has approximately 150,000 distinct CDR3 sequences, approximately 32% appearing once. Specimen: synovial fluid, either unsorted or a sorted T cell fraction (not recorded which). Receptors were obtained from a male donor with ankylosing spondylitis.

J is TRBJ2-7 and V is TRBV27; 10 positions match TRBD1. The germline gives CDR1 MNHEY, CDR2 SMNVEV (reference sequence). V dropped 2 bases and J dropped 3; count of bases not matched to a gene: 4. The CDR3 contains 15 residues. The CDR3 nucleotides are TGTGCCAGCAGTTTACGGGACAGGGGACTCTACGAGCAGTACTTC. It encodes CASSLRDRGLYEQYF.

This sequence joins TRBV5-1 and TRBJ2-3, with D possibly matching TRBD2 (6 bases). This CDR3 region has 16 residues. The germline CDR1 and CDR2 sequences are SGHRS and YFSETQ. The V end lost 0 bases, the J end lost 0 bases, and 11 bases lay between the germline ends. The CDR3 here is CASSLGSGQSTDTQYF. As DNA, the CDR3 is TGCGCCAGCAGCTTGGGTAGCGGACAAAGCACAGATACGCAGTATTTT.

This clonotype came up a few times. The chain couples TRBV30 to TRBJ1-1; 7 bases fit TRBD1. The junction had 6 bases not matched to a gene; V was cut back by 7 bases and J by 1 base. Germline CDR1 GTSNPN, CDR2 SVGIG (reference sequence). CDR3 length: 13 residues. This chain's CDR3 is CASQGVKNTEAFF. The CDR3 nucleotides read TGTGCCTCTCAGGGGGTAAAGAACACTGAAGCTTTCTTT.

This clonotype has a handful of counts. V usage is TRBV2 and J usage is TRBJ2-1, with D tentatively TRBD1 or TRBD2 (5 bases each). The germline CDR1 and CDR2 sequences are SNHLY and FYNNEI. V lost 8 bases and J 2 bases, leaving 13 bases between the germline ends. CDR3 length: 14 amino acids. CDR3 in amino acids: CASRTSGPYNEQFF. The DNA for the CDR3 is TGTGCCAGCCGGACAAGCGGCCCCTACAATGAGCAGTTCTTC.

This sequence joins TRBV7-2 and TRBJ1-4; 8 bases are a match to TRBD1. Germline V gene lookup returns CDR1 SGHTA and CDR2 FQGNSA. The V gene end was trimmed by 3 bases and the J gene end by 7 bases; junction bases not matched to a gene: 4. The CDR3 loop spans 14 amino acids. The CDR3 is CASSFTGGGEKLFF. In DNA, the CDR3 is TGTGCCAGCAGCTTTACAGGGGGGGGTGAAAAACTGTTTTTT.

The chain joins TRBV27 to TRBJ1-5; no clear D gene. CDR3 length: 13 residues. V lost 4 bases to trimming and J lost 1 base, with 5 bases between them. The germline V gene has CDR1 MNHEY and CDR2 SMNVEV (reference sequence). CDR3 region: CASSSRSNQPQHF. As DNA, the CDR3 is TGTGCCAGCAGTTCCAGGAGCAATCAGCCCCAGCATTTT.

The chain employs TRBV19 and TRBJ2-2; 12 bases fit TRBD2. This CDR3 region has 15 residues. Germline loops: CDR1 LNHDA, CDR2 SQIVND (reference sequence). After removal of 5 bases from V and 7 bases from J, the junction contained 5 bases not matched to a gene. The CDR3 protein is CASSRLAGVNGELFF. Written as DNA, the CDR3 is TGTGCCAGTAGTCGACTAGCGGGAGTGAACGGGGAGCTGTTTTTT.

In its sample, this clonotype was seen a few times. This chain connects TRBV7-3 to TRBJ2-1; TRBD2 matches at 8 bases. CDR3 length: 20 amino acids. V lost 1 base to trimming and J lost 6 bases; unmatched junction nucleotides: 20. From germline, CDR1 is SGHTA and CDR2 FQGTGA. The chain's CDR3 is CASSLKGVGMPGGSLNEQFF. The CDR3 DNA reads as TGTGCCAGCAGCTTAAAAGGGGTCGGGATGCCGGGAGGGTCCCTCAATGAGCAGTTCTTC.

The chain couples TRBV5-4 to TRBJ2-3, with D unclear. CDR1 and CDR2 from the germline V gene are SGHNT and YYREEE (reference sequence). The CDR3 is made up of 16 amino acids. Trimming shortened V by 0 bases and J by 7 bases, and 18 bases separated the two germline ends. As DNA, the CDR3 is TGTGCCAGCAGCTTGGGAGACGCGACTTACGCACATACGCAGTATTTT. Its protein is CASSLGDATYAHTQYF.